This T cell receptor beta chain was sequenced for a study of T cell responses to AZD1222 COVID-19 vaccine. Study context: Pooled together were second doses at about 4 or about 12 weeks. Overall study results and limits: Repertoire samples came only from after the peak T cell response.

Clones were read by immunoSEQ multiplex PCR, and TCRdb kept only the in-frame ones, dropping some. The sample lists some 150,000 clones, 90% occurring once. This clone was counted between two and nine times. Its specificity is not known. This CDR3 is 16 amino acids long. Germline CDR1 reads SGHNT; CDR2 reads YYREEE (reference sequence). V was cut by 0 bases and J by 0 bases, with 12 bases left in between. Sample: peripheral blood, taken on day 0 of AZD1222 vaccination. This TCR derives from an adult in good health. The chain combines TRBV5-4 with TRBJ1-1; possibly TRBD1 for D (6 bases). The CDR3 nucleotides read TGTGCCAGCAGCTTGGGTCCACAGGGCCTGAACACTGAAGCTTTCTTT. Translation: CASSLGPQGLNTEAFF.